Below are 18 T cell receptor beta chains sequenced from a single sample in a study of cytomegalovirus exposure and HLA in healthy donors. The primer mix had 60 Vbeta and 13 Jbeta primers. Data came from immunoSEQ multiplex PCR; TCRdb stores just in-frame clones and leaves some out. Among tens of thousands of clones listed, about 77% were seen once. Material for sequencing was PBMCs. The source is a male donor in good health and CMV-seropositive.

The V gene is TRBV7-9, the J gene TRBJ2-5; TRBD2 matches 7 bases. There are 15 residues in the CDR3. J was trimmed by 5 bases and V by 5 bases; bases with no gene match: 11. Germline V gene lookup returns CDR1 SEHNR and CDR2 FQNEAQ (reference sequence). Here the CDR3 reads CASSPPGVREETQYF. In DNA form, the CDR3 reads TGTGCCAGCAGCCCACCTGGGGTGCGGGAGGAGACCCAGTACTTC.

The CDR3 sequence is CASSPLEFGLGEETQYF. Here the CDR3 DNA reads TGTGCCAGCAGTCCCCTCGAATTTGGACTGGGTGAAGAGACCCAGTACTTC. This sequence joins TRBV28 and TRBJ2-5; TRBD2 is a possible D gene (5 bases). V shed 5 bases and J shed 3 bases, with 22 bases lying between them. This CDR3 has 17 residues. Germline V CDR1 and CDR2: MDHEN, SYDVKM. Using reference TRBV28 and TRBJ2-5 for the parts outside the CDR3, the full variable domain is DVKVTQSSRYLVKRTGEKVFLECVQDMDHENMFWYRQDPGLGLRLIYFSYDVKMKEKGDIPEGYSVSREKKERFSLILESASTNQTSMYLCASSPLEFGLGEETQYFGPGTRLLVL.

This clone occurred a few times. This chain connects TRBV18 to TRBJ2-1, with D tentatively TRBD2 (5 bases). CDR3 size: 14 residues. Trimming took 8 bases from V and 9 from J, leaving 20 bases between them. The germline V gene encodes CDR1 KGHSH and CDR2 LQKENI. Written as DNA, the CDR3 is TGTGCCAGCCAGACCGCACTCGCCGAGGGTGAGCAGTTCTTC. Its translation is CASQTALAEGEQFF.

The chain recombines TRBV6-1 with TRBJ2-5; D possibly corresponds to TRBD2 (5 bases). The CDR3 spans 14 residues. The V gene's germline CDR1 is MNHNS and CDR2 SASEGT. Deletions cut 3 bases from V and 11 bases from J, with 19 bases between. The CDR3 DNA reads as TGTGCCAGCAGTGAGAACAACGTACGTAGGGAGCAGTACTTC. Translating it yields CASSENNVRREQYF.

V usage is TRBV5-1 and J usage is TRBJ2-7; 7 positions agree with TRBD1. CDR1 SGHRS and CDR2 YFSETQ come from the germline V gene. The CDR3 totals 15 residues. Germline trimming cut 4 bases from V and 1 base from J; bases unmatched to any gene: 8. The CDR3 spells CASSPGTEISYEQYF. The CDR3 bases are TGCGCCAGCAGCCCTGGGACAGAAATTTCCTACGAGCAGTACTTC.

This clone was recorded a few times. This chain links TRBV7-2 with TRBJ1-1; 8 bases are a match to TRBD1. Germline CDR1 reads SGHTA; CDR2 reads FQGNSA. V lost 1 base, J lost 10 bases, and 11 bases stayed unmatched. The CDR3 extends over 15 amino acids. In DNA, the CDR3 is TGTGCCAGCAGCTTAGGACGGACAGGGACATATGGAGCTTTCTTT. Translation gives CASSLGRTGTYGAFF.

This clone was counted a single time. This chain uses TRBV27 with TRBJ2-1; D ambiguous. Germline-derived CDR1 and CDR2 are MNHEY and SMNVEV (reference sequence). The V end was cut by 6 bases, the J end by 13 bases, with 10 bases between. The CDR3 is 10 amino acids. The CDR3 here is CASSRAEQFF. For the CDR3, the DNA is TGTGCCAGCAGCCGTGCGGAACAGTTCTTC.

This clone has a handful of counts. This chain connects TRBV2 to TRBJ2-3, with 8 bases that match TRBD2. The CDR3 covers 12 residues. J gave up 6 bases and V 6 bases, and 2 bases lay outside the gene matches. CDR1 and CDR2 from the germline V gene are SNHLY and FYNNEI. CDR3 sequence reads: CASRLAADTQYF. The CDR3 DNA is TGTGCCAGCAGACTAGCGGCGGATACGCAGTATTTT.

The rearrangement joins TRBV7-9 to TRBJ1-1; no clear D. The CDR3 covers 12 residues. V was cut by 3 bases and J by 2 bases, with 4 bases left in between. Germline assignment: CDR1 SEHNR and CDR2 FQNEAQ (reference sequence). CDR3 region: CASSFGNTEAFF. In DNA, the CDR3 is TGTGCCAGCAGCTTCGGTAACACTGAAGCTTTCTTT.

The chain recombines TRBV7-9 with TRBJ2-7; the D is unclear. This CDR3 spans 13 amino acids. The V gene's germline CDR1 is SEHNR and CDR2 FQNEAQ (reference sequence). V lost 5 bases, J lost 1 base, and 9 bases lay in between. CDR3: CASSDSQSYEQYF. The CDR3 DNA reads TGTGCCAGCAGCGATTCACAGTCCTACGAGCAGTACTTC.

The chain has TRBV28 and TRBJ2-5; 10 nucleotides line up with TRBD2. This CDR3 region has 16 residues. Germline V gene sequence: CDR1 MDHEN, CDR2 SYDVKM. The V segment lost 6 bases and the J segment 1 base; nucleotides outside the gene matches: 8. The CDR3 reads CASSRNGLAVQETQYF. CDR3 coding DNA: TGTGCCAGCAGCAGAAACGGACTAGCGGTCCAAGAGACCCAGTACTTC. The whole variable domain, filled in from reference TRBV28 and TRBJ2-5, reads DVKVTQSSRYLVKRTGEKVFLECVQDMDHENMFWYRQDPGLGLRLIYFSYDVKMKEKGDIPEGYSVSREKKERFSLILESASTNQTSMYLCASSRNGLAVQETQYFGPGTRLLVL.

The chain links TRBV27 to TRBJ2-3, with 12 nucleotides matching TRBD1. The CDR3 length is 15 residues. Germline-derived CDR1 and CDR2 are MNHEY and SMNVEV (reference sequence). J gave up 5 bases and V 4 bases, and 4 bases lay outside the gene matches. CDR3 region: CASSSGQGARDTQYF. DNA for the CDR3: TGTGCCAGCAGTTCGGGACAGGGGGCGCGAGATACGCAGTATTTT.

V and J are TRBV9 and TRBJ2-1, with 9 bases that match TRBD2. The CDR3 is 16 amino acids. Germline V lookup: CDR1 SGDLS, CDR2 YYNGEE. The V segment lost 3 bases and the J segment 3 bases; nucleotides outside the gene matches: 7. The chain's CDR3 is CASSAILAGLYNEQFF. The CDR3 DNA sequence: TGTGCCAGCAGCGCTATACTAGCGGGCCTCTACAATGAGCAGTTCTTC. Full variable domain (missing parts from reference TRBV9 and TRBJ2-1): DSGVTQTPKHLITATGQRVTLRCSPRSGDLSVYWYQQSLDQGLQFLIQYYNGEERAKGNILERFSAQQFPDLHSELNLSSLELGDSALYFCASSAILAGLYNEQFFGPGTRLTVL.

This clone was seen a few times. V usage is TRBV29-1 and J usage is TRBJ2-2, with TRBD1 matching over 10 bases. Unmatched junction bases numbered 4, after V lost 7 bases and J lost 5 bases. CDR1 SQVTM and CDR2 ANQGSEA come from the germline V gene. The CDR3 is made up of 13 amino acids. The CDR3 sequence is CSAWTGGTGELFF. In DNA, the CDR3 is TGCAGCGCCTGGACAGGGGGAACCGGGGAGCTGTTTTTT.

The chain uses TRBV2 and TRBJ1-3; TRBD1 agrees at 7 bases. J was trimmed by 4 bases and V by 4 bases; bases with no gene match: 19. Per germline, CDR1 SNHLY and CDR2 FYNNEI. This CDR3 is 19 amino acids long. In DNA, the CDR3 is TGTGCCAGCAGTGCTAGGGGGCCTTTTAGTCGCTCTCGCGGAAACACCATATATTTT. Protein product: CASSARGPFSRSRGNTIYF. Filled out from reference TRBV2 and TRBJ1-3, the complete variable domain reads EPEVTQTPSHQVTQMGQEVILRCVPISNHLYFYWYRQILGQKVEFLVSFYNNEISEKSEIFDDQFSVERPDGSNFTLKIRSTKLEDSAMYFCASSARGPFSRSRGNTIYFGEGSWLTVV.

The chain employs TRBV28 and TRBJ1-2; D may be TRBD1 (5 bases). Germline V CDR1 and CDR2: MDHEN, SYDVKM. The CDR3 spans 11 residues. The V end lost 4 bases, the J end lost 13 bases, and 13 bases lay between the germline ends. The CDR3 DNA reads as TGTGCCAGCAGTTACGGGGGATGGGCCACCTTC. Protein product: CASSYGGWATF.

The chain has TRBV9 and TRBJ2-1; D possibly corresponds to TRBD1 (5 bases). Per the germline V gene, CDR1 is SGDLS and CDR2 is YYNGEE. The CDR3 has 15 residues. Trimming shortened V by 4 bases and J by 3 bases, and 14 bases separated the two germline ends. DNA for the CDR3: TGTGCCAGCAGCTCCTTTGGGGCGGTCTACAATGAGCAGTTCTTC. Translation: CASSSFGAVYNEQFF.

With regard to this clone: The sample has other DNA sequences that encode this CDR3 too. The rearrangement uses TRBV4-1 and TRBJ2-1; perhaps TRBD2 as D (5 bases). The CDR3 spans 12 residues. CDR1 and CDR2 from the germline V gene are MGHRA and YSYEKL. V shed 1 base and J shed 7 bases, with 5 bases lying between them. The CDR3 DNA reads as TGCGCCAGCAGCCAAGCGGGGAATGAGCAGTTCTTC. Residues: CASSQAGNEQFF.